A single sample is the source of the 23 T cell receptor beta chains below, sequenced in a study of T cell repertoires in cytomegalovirus infection. Antigens for these TCRs are unknown. TCRdb re-derived calls from the reads in MiXCR, one entry per CDR3 protein. The repertoire holds tens of thousands of distinct CDR3 sequences, with about 45% as singletons. The input for sequencing was CD8+ T cells from cultured PBMCs, taken from culture after CMV antigen stimulation. These receptors all come from a human donor in good health (CMV status not recorded). Some clones in this sample may be carry-over from other donors' samples.

The gene calls are TRBV7-9 and TRBJ2-1; D perhaps matches TRBD1 (5 bases). CDR1 and CDR2 from the germline V gene are SEHNR and FQNEAQ (reference sequence). V was shortened by 6 bases and J by 12 bases, with 30 bases between the two germline ends. CDR3 length: 17 residues. Written as DNA, the CDR3 is TGTGCCAGCAGTCTCGCCCCCTCCCCCAGGGCCTTGGGCTGGCAGTTCTTC. Residues: CASSLAPSPRALGWQFF.

This clonotype was recorded at least ten times. The DNA for the CDR3 is TGTGCCAGCAGCTTACGGTCAGGGAGAGTTGGGCCAAACAATGAGCAGTTCTTC. Its translation is CASSLRSGRVGPNNEQFF. This chain uses TRBV7-2 with TRBJ2-1, with D perhaps given as TRBD1 or TRBD2 (5 bases each). The V end was cut by 2 bases, the J end by 5 bases, with 22 bases between. The CDR3 loop spans 18 amino acids. The germline gives CDR1 SGHTA, CDR2 FQGNSA.

This sequence joins TRBV7-9 and TRBJ2-5, with TRBD2 matching over 12 bases. Per the germline V gene, CDR1 is SEHNR and CDR2 is FQNEAQ (reference sequence). The CDR3 spans 17 residues. The J segment lost 2 bases and the V segment lost 4 bases, leaving 8 bases of the junction unmatched. As DNA, the CDR3 is TGTGCCAGCAGCTCAACGCGACTAGCGGGAGCACAAGAGACCCAGTACTTC. Its translation: CASSSTRLAGAQETQYF.

This clonotype was observed a few times. The chain has TRBV11-2 and TRBJ1-3; 9 bases fit TRBD1. V dropped 5 bases and J dropped 4; count of bases not matched to a gene: 9. The germline CDR1 and CDR2 sequences are SGHAT and FQNNGV. This CDR3 is built from 16 residues. The CDR3 here is CASSPADRGGGNTIYF. The CDR3 nucleotides are TGTGCCAGCAGCCCAGCTGACAGGGGGGGAGGAAACACCATATATTTT.

This chain's CDR3 is CASSFRDGTMNTEAFF. The CDR3 coding sequence is TGTGCCAGCAGCTTCCGGGACGGAACTATGAACACTGAAGCTTTCTTT. The chain uses TRBV7-8 and TRBJ1-1; D may be TRBD1 (5 bases). The CDR3 sequence is 16 residues long. The germline V and J ends were trimmed by 3 bases and 0 bases, with 14 bases remaining between them. In germline, CDR1 is SGHVS, CDR2 FQNEAQ.

The chain's CDR3 is CASSQEQGPYEQYF. The CDR3 bases are TGCGCCAGCAGCCAAGAACAGGGCCCTTACGAGCAGTACTTC. This sequence joins TRBV4-3 and TRBJ2-7; the D gene is possibly TRBD1 (6 bases). The CDR3 totals 14 residues. CDR1 LGHNA and CDR2 YSLEER come from the germline V gene. The V and J ends lost 0 bases and 4 bases respectively, with 10 bases between them.

The V and J genes are TRBV7-6 and TRBJ2-1; 7 bases line up with TRBD2. V lost 6 bases, J lost 2 bases, and 7 bases stayed unmatched. Germline CDR1 is SGHVS and CDR2 is FNYEAQ. The CDR3 is made up of 15 amino acids. For the CDR3, the DNA is TGTGCCAGCAGGCCCTCAGCGGGAACCTACAATGAGCAGTTCTTC. It translates to CASRPSAGTYNEQFF.

The V gene is TRBV7-8, the J gene TRBJ1-2; D uncertain. CDR1 SGHVS and CDR2 FQNEAQ come from the germline V gene. This CDR3 is built from 14 residues. V was clipped by 3 bases and J by 4 bases, with 12 bases between them. The CDR3 sequence is CASSLGFRSYGYTF. CDR3 DNA: TGTGCCAGCAGCTTGGGGTTTCGTAGCTATGGCTACACCTTC.

The chain recombines TRBV28 with TRBJ1-1, with 9 bases matching TRBD1. V lost 5 bases to trimming and J lost 2 bases; unmatched junction nucleotides: 6. The CDR3 is 15 amino acids. Germline CDR1 reads MDHEN; CDR2 reads SYDVKM. The CDR3 bases are TGTGCCAGCAGTCTCTACAGGGGGCGCAACACTGAAGCTTTCTTT. This sequence encodes CASSLYRGRNTEAFF.

The chain is built from TRBV7-9 and TRBJ2-5; D is unresolved. The CDR3 runs 12 residues. Germline assignment: CDR1 SEHNR and CDR2 FQNEAQ (reference sequence). V was clipped by 1 base and J by 4 bases, with 4 bases between them. The CDR3 is CASSLVRETQYF. DNA of the CDR3: TGTGCCAGCAGCTTAGTTCGAGAGACCCAGTACTTC.

This clonotype was observed a handful of times. The V gene is TRBV15, the J gene TRBJ2-5, with TRBD2 as a possible D gene (6 bases). V dropped 3 bases and J dropped 0 bases, with 20 bases sitting between them. This CDR3 is 18 amino acids long. Germline V gene data show CDR1 as LNHNV and CDR2 as YYDKDF (reference sequence). CDR3 nucleotide sequence: TGTGCCACCAGCAGTGGGGGACTCATCGACGGAAACCAAGAGACCCAGTACTTC. Its translation: CATSSGGLIDGNQETQYF.

The CDR3 is CASSYPKTAPKGPYSGNTIYF. The CDR3 DNA reads TGTGCCAGCAGTTACCCAAAGACCGCACCAAAGGGGCCATACTCTGGAAACACCATATATTTT. The V call is TRBV6-6, the J call TRBJ1-3; tentatively, D is TRBD1 (5 bases). V lost 2 bases and J 0 bases, leaving 26 bases between the germline ends. The CDR3 has 21 amino acids. Germline V lookup: CDR1 MNHNY, CDR2 SVGAGI (reference sequence).

This clonotype was seen only a few times. The chain combines TRBV7-6 with TRBJ2-1; tentatively, D is TRBD2 (5 bases). V lost 8 bases and J lost 4, with 18 bases in between. Germline CDR1 and CDR2: SGHVS and FNYEAQ. This CDR3 contains 15 residues. The CDR3 spells CASHRERGSYNEQFF. The CDR3 region has the DNA TGTGCCAGCCATAGGGAGCGAGGGTCATACAATGAGCAGTTCTTC. Using reference TRBV7-6 and TRBJ2-1 for the parts outside the CDR3, the full variable domain is GAGVSQSPRYKVTKRGQDVALRCDPISGHVSLYWYRQALGQGPEFLTYFNYEAQQDKSGLPNDRFSAERPEGSISTLTIQRTEQRDSAMYRCASHRERGSYNEQFFGPGTRLTVL.

This chain connects TRBV10-3 to TRBJ2-3, with TRBD1 identical over 9 bases. The CDR3 totals 16 residues. J gave up 4 bases and V 5 bases, and 10 bases lay outside the gene matches. Germline values: CDR1 ENHRY, CDR2 SYGVKD. CDR3 sequence: CAISSRGQGIADTQYF. The CDR3 coding sequence is TGTGCCATCAGTTCCAGGGGACAGGGTATCGCAGATACGCAGTATTTT.

In this sample, this clonotype turned up once. A single base separates this from a much larger clone, so it may be a read error. The chain combines TRBV7-9 with TRBJ2-7; D is perhaps TRBD1 or TRBD2 (5 bases each). The CDR3 sequence is 14 residues long. The germline V gene has CDR1 SEHNR and CDR2 FQNEAQ (reference sequence). V was clipped by 3 bases and J by 3 bases, with 12 bases between them. As DNA, the CDR3 is TGTGCCAGCAGCTTCCGGGACGTGCGCTACGAGCAGTACTTC. Its protein product is CASSFRDVRYEQYF.

The CDR3 loop reads CASSLIAQAPSSYNEQFF. The CDR3 DNA reads TGTGCCAGCAGCTTAATCGCCCAGGCCCCGAGCTCCTACAATGAGCAGTTCTTC. The genes are TRBV7-3 and TRBJ2-1, with D hard to call. CDR3 size: 18 residues. Trimming took 1 base from V and 0 from J, leaving 16 bases between them. Germline V gene sequence: CDR1 SGHTA, CDR2 FQGTGA.

The chain links TRBV4-1 to TRBJ2-2; TRBD1 might be the D (6 bases). Trimming removed 0 bases at V and 7 bases at J, with 9 bases between. This CDR3 is built from 14 residues. The germline gives CDR1 MGHRA, CDR2 YSYEKL. CDR3 loop: CASSQEGAIGELFF. The CDR3 DNA is TGCGCCAGCAGCCAAGAGGGGGCAATCGGGGAGCTGTTTTTT.

This clonotype was observed once. The chain links TRBV4-1 to TRBJ2-1; D is undetermined. Germline V gives CDR1 MGHRA, CDR2 YSYEKL. This CDR3 comprises 13 residues. Trimming shortened V by 1 base and J by 8 bases, and 9 bases separated the two germline ends. As DNA, the CDR3 is TGCGCCAGCAGCCAAGGAGCCGGAGATGAGCAGTTCTTC. Amino acid sequence: CASSQGAGDEQFF.

The V gene is TRBV4-1, the J gene TRBJ1-1; the D gene is possibly TRBD1 (6 bases). CDR1 and CDR2 (germline): MGHRA, YSYEKL. The CDR3 is made up of 15 amino acids. The V and J ends lost 4 bases and 2 bases respectively, with 14 bases between them. The CDR3 DNA is TGCGCCAGCAGCCGCCCGGGGGGGGCAAACACTGAAGCTTTCTTT. Residues: CASSRPGGANTEAFF.

V gene TRBV4-2 combines with J gene TRBJ1-2; a possible D gene is TRBD1 (6 bases). The CDR3 runs to 14 residues. Germline CDR1 is LGHNA and CDR2 is YNFKEQ. V lost 4 bases and J 6 bases, leaving 15 bases between the germline ends. The CDR3 here is CASSRFDRLNGYTF. DNA of the CDR3: TGTGCCAGCAGCCGCTTCGACAGGTTGAATGGCTACACCTTC.

The chain employs TRBV4-2 and TRBJ2-1; TRBD2 aligns across 12 bases. The CDR3 loop spans 21 amino acids. Per the germline V gene, CDR1 is LGHNA and CDR2 is YNFKEQ. With V trimmed by 0 bases and J by 3 bases, 15 bases remained unmatched. The CDR3 DNA sequence: TGTGCCAGCAGCCAAGATCGGGCTAGCGGGAGGGTGGGTCCCGGCTACAATGAGCAGTTCTTC. Translating gives CASSQDRASGRVGPGYNEQFF.

CDR3 sequence (DNA): TGTGCTAGTGGTTTGAACTATGGGACAGGGGGCGCTGAGCAGTTCTTC. It translates to CASGLNYGTGGAEQFF. The V and J genes are TRBV12-5 and TRBJ2-1; 12 positions match TRBD1. CDR3 length: 16 residues. From germline, CDR1 is LGHNT and CDR2 FRNRAP. The V gene end was trimmed by 2 bases and the J gene end by 9 bases; junction bases not matched to a gene: 8.

This clonotype was detected once. The CDR3 is CASSLGGRTNTEAFF. CDR3 in DNA: TGTGCCAGCAGCCTCGGGGGGCGGACGAACACTGAAGCTTTCTTT. The chain uses TRBV9 and TRBJ1-1; perhaps TRBD1 as D (6 bases). The CDR3 covers 15 residues. Germline V gives CDR1 SGDLS, CDR2 YYNGEE. The V end lost 4 bases, the J end lost 1 base, and 14 bases lay between the germline ends.